This T cell receptor beta chain was profiled in a study of T cells in Graves' hyperthyroidism and ophthalmopathy (dated by TCRdb to between 2019 and 2020). Concerning the study at large: Peripheral blood samples were taken at the time of initial diagnosis, prior to any treatment. To identify distinguishing TCR V-J signatures, a discovery cohort of about 100 patients was used, comprising under 45 with Graves' ophthalmopathy and around 60 with stable Graves' hyperthyroidism. Prospective prediction of ophthalmopathy was tested in an independent validation cohort of about 19 hyperthyroidism patients and some 17 patients who later progressed to ophthalmopathy. The 75 to 100 discovery patients were divided at random into training and test sets in a 7:3 ratio. In roughly six Graves' hyperthyroidism patients, the study also compared T-cell repertoires from thyroid tissue with T-cell repertoires from blood. After sampling, hyperthyroidism patients received methimazole starting at 30 mg daily, and ophthalmopathy patients received high-dose intravenous methylprednisolone. TCR Vbeta CDR3 sequencing of roughly 140 peripheral blood samples (about 45 ophthalmopathy, 75 hyperthyroidism and some 17 progressor patients) is reported in the paper.

Hyperthyroidism patients were newly diagnosed, with disease duration under 2 months, and aged 18 to 65 years. Exclusion was applied to patients with uncontrolled infections, other autoimmune diseases, pregnancy or lactation. Clinical symptoms, serum thyroxine and TRAb, thyroid ultrasound, and orbital computed tomography formed the basis for the diagnoses. Blood from progressor patients was drawn when they were first diagnosed with hyperthyroidism, before any ophthalmopathy symptoms appeared. PBMCs were separated from under 12 ml of fresh peripheral blood using Ficoll-Paque density gradient centrifugation. Progressor patients were initially diagnosed with Graves' hyperthyroidism and developed ophthalmopathy during follow-up. Total RNA was extracted using Trizol reagent, and RNA quality was assessed on an Agilent 2100 Bioanalyzer. Broad study findings and their caveats: In validation, the model predicted progression to ophthalmopathy a median of roughly 6.2 months before onset, with about 67% sensitivity and about 75% specificity. Ophthalmopathy was separated from stable hyperthyroidism by a 13 V-J signature model, with over 85% sensitivity and 81% to 83% specificity obtained in cross-validation and 80%/75% obtained in testing. Sample size was not statistically predetermined, and blinding of investigators to group allocation was not performed. Most expanded thyroid clonotypes (frequency above 0.001) were also detected in blood, a finding suggesting that blood repertoires may reflect thyroid immune responses.

Trimmed from V: 3 bases; trimmed from J: 6 bases; junction bases lacking a gene match: 6. Including cysteine and phenylalanine, the CDR3 has 14 amino acids. Only CDR3 DNA remains: 42 bases, in frame from the first base. CDR1 and CDR2 (LGHNA, YNFKEQ) derive from the germline V gene. Amplification of TCR beta CDR3 regions was carried out from RNA transcripts. The TCR CDR3 was subjected to a first round of RT-PCR using the HTBI primer set and the Qiagen OneStep RT-PCR kit. A second multiplex PCR round built the libraries, followed by size selection and purification. The libraries were sequenced on an Illumina HiSeq2000 using paired-end 100 bp reads. In the paper's pipeline: Raw data were processed with SOAPnuke, discarding reads with adapters, uncalled bases, mean Phred below 15, or no exact constant-primer or identifier match. High-quality paired reads were merged with COPE v1.2.5, and unique nucleotide sequences were defined as clonotypes. MiTCR v1.1 was used to align the clonotypes against IMGT TRBV, TRBD and TRBJ reference segments. Analysis was restricted to V-J combinations with a frequency above 0.0001, which covered roughly 99% of repertoires. A TCS score was defined as the ratio of F50 (clonal expansion) to E x V (chaos), with BLOSUM62-based TCRdist applied between CDR3 peptides within each V-J. Welch's t-statistics and random forest reduced roughly 530 V-J features to roughly 13, which were used in a naive Bayes classifier (R e1071). TCRdb reworked the public reads: Q25 trimming with fastp, MiXCR clone assembly, productive beta chains retained. Rows are combined by CDR3 protein, so each entry shows the most common genes and DNA. TCRdb, not the authors, supplied the V and J calls. Present in this sample are 550,000 to 850,000 distinct CDR3 sequences, roughly 20% of which were seen just once. The ten largest clones represent 16% of the sample.

Concerning this clonotype itself: The antigen this receptor binds is unknown. One base away there is no much larger clone; base qualities are not given.

The clonotype was recovered from a woman in her 50s with Graves' hyperthyroidism that later progressed to Graves' ophthalmopathy. Sequencing input: blood. This receptor chain uses TRBV4-2 and TRBJ1-2; 8 bases in the junction line up with TRBD1. For the CDR3, the sequence is CASSHLQGGDGYTF. Here is the DNA: TGTGCCAGCAGCCACCTACAGGGGGGCGATGGCTACACCTTC.